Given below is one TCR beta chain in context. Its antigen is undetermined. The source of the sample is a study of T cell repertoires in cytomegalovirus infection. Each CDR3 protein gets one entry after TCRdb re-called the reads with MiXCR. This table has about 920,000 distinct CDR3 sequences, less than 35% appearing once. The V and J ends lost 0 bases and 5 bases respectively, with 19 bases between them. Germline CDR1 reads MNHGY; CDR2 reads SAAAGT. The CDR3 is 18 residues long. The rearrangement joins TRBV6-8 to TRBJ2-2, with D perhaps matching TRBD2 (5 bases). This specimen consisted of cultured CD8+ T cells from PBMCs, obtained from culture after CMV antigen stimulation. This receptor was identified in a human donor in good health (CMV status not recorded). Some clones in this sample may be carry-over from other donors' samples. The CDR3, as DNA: TGTGCCAGCAGTTACTCCCCCGGCGGGCCCTCGTGGACCGGGGAGCTGTTTTTT. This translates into CASSYSPGGPSWTGELFF.